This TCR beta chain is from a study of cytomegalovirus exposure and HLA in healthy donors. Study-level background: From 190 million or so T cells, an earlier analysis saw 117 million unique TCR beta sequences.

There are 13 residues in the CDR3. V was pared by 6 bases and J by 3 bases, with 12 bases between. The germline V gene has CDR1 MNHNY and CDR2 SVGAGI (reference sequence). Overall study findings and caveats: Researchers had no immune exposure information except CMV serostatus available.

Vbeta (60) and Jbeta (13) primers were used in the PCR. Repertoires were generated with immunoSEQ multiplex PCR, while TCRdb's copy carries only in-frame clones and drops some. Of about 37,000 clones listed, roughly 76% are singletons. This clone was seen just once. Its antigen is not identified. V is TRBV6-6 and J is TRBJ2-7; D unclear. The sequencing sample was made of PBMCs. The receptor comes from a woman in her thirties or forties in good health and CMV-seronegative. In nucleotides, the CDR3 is TGTGCCAGCAGACCCGACACGGACTACGAGCAGTACGTC. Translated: CASRPDTDYEQYV.